The sequence of this T cell receptor beta chain was determined in a study of graft-versus-host responses after intestinal transplantation. For the study at large: Uniformly, recipients were administered anti-thymocyte globulin induction with subsequent tacrolimus and steroids for around three years.

The method was immunoSEQ multiplex PCR; TCRdb's version includes in-frame clones alone and lacks a portion of them. Of about 92,000 clones listed, about 90% are singletons. General study findings and limits: Some GvH clones appeared in ileal mucosa or blood before recipient bone marrow.

The J segment lost 9 bases and the V segment lost 3 bases, leaving 13 bases of the junction unmatched. The CDR3 sequence is 15 residues long. CDR1 is SGDLS, CDR2 YYNGEE, per germline. On this clone: Its target is not known.

The V and J genes are TRBV9 and TRBJ2-7; 9 bases line up with TRBD1. The TCR comes from a human donor who received an intestinal transplant. The input for sequencing was unstimulated CD8+ T cells sorted from spleen or lymph node cells, taken before intestinal transplant. CDR3 in amino acids: CASSGTRDRDTRQYF. For the CDR3, the DNA is TGTGCCAGCAGCGGAACCCGGGACAGGGATACGAGGCAGTACTTC. The entire variable domain, with the rest obtained from reference TRBV9 and TRBJ2-7, is as follows: DSGVTQTPKHLITATGQRVTLRCSPRSGDLSVYWYQQSLDQGLQFLIQYYNGEERAKGNILERFSAQQFPDLHSELNLSSLELGDSALYFCASSGTRDRDTRQYFGPGTRLTVT.